The sequence of this T cell receptor (beta chain) was determined in a study of blood T cell repertoires in COVID-19. The CDR3 has 16 amino acids. After removal of 5 bases from V and 1 base from J, the junction contained 8 bases not matched to a gene. From germline, CDR1 is KGHDR and CDR2 SFDVKD. TCRdb's table, derived via immunoSEQ multiplex PCR, lists solely in-frame clones and lacks some. The sample has some 220,000 clones, approximately 86% seen once. This TCR was sampled from a human donor in a cohort sampled during active COVID-19. Sample: peripheral blood. The chain recombines TRBV24-1 with TRBJ2-3; TRBD2 aligns across 7 bases. The DNA for the CDR3 is TGTGCCACCAGTGTTACCCAGGGAGGGCGCACAGATACGCAGTATTTT. Encoded protein: CATSVTQGGRTDTQYF.